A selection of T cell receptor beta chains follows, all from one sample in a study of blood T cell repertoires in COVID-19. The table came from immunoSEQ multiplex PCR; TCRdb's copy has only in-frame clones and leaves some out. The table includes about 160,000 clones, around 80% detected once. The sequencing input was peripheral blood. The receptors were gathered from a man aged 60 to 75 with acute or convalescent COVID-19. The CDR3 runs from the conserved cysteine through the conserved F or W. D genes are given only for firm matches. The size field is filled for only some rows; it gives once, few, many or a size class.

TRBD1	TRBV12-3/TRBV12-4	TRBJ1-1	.	CASSRDRGAAFF	TGTGCCAGCAGCCGGGACAGGGGGGCAGCTTTCTTT
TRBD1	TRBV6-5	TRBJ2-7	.	CASSPPNRGRREQYF	TGTGCCAGCAGTCCCCCGAACAGGGGGAGGAGGGAGCAGTACTTC
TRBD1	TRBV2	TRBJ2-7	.	CASQRTGYENEQYF	TGTGCCAGCCAACGGACAGGGTACGAGAACGAGCAGTACTTC
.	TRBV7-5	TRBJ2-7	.	CVRSWAGQNSYEQYF	TGTGTCAGAAGCTGGGCGGGACAGAACTCCTACGAGCAGTACTTC
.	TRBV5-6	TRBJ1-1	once	CASSGNGGIGEAFF	TGTGCCAGCAGCGGGAATGGCGGGATCGGTGAAGCTTTCTTT
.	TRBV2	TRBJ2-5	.	CASRAAWVGHEYF	TGTGCCAGCAGGGCCGCCTGGGTTGGGCATGAGTACTTC
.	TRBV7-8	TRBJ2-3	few	CASSLALELSRSTQYF	TGTGCCAGCAGCTTAGCGCTCGAGTTGAGTCGGAGTACGCAGTATTTT
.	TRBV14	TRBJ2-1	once	CASSSWQREQFF	TGTGCCAGCAGCTCGTGGCAACGTGAGCAGTTCTTC
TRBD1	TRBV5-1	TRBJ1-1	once	CASSLGDRELMNTEAFF	TGCGCCAGCAGCTTGGGAGACAGGGAACTTATGAACACTGAAGCTTTCTTT
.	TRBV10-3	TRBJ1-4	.	CAISTSGDATNEKLFF	TGTGCCATCAGTACCTCGGGGGATGCAACTAATGAAAAACTGTTTTTT
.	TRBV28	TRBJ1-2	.	CASSFETGGFGGYTF	TGTGCCAGCAGTTTTGAGACAGGCGGTTTTGGAGGCTACACCTTC
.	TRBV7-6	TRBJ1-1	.	CASSLLEGDTEAFF	TGTGCCAGCAGCTTATTAGAGGGTGACACTGAAGCTTTCTTT
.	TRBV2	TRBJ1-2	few	CASRAANYGYTF	TGTGCCAGCAGGGCGGCTAACTATGGCTACACCTTC
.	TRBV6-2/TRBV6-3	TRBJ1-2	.	CASSPYRANYGYTF	TGTGCCAGCAGTCCGTACAGAGCTAACTATGGCTACACCTTC
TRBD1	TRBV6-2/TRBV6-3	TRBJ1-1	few	CASSLDRQGAKKNTEAFF	TGTGCCAGCAGCCTCGACCGACAGGGGGCTAAAAAAAACACTGAAGCTTTCTTT
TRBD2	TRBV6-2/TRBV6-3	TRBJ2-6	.	CASSYSTSGGDSGANVLTF	TGTGCCAGCAGTTACTCGACCAGCGGGGGGGACTCTGGGGCCAACGTCCTGACTTTC
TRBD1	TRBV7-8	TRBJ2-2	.	CASSPRDRRTGELFF	TGTGCCAGCAGCCCCCGGGACAGGCGGACCGGGGAGCTGTTTTTT
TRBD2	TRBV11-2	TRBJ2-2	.	CASSALAGVTGELFF	TGTGCCAGCAGCGCACTAGCGGGGGTCACCGGGGAGCTGTTTTTT
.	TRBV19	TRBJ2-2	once	CASAGLSNTGELFF	TGTGCCAGCGCGGGGCTTTCCAACACCGGGGAGCTGTTTTTT
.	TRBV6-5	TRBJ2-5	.	CATKLSGETQYF	TGTGCCACGAAACTTTCTGGAGAGACCCAGTACTTC
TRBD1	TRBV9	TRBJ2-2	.	CASSSGTGDTGELFF	TGTGCCAGCAGCTCAGGGACAGGGGACACCGGGGAGCTGTTTTTT
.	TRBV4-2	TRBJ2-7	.	CASSQVPGVGEQYF	TGTGCCAGCAGCCAAGTTCCAGGGGTGGGAGAGCAGTACTTC
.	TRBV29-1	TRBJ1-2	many	CSVGEGGGYTF	TGCAGCGTCGGCGAAGGAGGAGGCTACACCTTC
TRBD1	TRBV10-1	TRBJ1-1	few	CASSKGQATEAFF	TGCGCCAGCAGTAAGGGACAGGCAACTGAAGCTTTCTTT
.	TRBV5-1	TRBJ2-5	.	CASSFEGWRQETQYF	TGCGCCAGCAGCTTTGAAGGGTGGAGGCAAGAGACCCAGTACTTC
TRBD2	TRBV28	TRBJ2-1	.	CASSGAGRVNEQFF	TGTGCCAGCAGTGGGGCGGGGAGGGTCAATGAGCAGTTCTTC
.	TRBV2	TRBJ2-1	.	CASRLNLASANEQFF	TGTGCCAGCCGACTTAACCTGGCTAGCGCCAATGAGCAGTTCTTC
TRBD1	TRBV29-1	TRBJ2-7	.	CSVERGTGGGEQYF	TGCAGCGTTGAACGCGGGACAGGGGGCGGCGAGCAGTACTTC
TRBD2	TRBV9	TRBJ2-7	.	CASSPRGLASYEQYF	TGTGCCAGCAGCCCCCGTGGACTAGCGTCCTACGAGCAGTACTTC
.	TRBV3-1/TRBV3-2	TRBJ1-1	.	CASSHESGNTEAFF	TGTGCCAGCAGCCACGAGTCCGGGAACACTGAAGCTTTCTTT
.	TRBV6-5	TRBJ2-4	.	CASSYSGQGGNIQYF	TGTGCCAGCAGTTACTCGGGGCAGGGCGGAAACATTCAGTACTTC
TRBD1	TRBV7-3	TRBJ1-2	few	CASSLRGLRDRDGYTF	TGTGCCAGCAGCTTACGGGGCCTGCGGGACAGGGACGGCTACACCTTC
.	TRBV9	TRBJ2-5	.	CASSPGDGAVETQYF	TGTGCCAGCAGCCCCGGTGATGGGGCGGTGGAGACCCAGTACTTC
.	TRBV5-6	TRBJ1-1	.	CASSLGQMNTEAFF	TGTGCCAGCAGCTTGGGACAGATGAACACTGAAGCTTTCTTT
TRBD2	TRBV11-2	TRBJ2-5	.	CASSIPTSGGFGTQYF	TGTGCCAGCAGCATTCCGACTAGCGGGGGTTTTGGGACCCAGTACTTC
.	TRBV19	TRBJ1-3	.	CASSTGFSGNTIYF	TGTGCCAGTAGTACGGGGTTCTCTGGAAACACCATATATTTT
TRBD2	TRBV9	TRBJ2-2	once	CASSFRLAGSAGELFF	TGTGCCAGCAGCTTTAGACTAGCGGGGTCAGCCGGGGAGCTGTTTTTT
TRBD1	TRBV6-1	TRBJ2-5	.	CASSDQGGREWETQYF	TGTGCCAGCAGTGATCAAGGGGGCAGGGAGTGGGAGACCCAGTACTTC
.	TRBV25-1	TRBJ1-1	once	CASSEGGLEAFF	TGTGCCAGCAGTGAAGGGGGACTTGAAGCTTTCTTT
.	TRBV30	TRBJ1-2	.	CAWSVWAGDGYTF	TGTGCCTGGAGTGTATGGGCGGGAGATGGCTACACCTTC
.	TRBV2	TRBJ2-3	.	CASSENWATDTQYF	TGTGCCAGCAGTGAGAATTGGGCGACAGATACGCAGTATTTT
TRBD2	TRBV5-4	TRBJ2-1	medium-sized	CASSLLAGAFSYNEQFF	TGTGCCAGCAGCTTACTAGCGGGGGCCTTCTCCTACAATGAGCAGTTCTTC
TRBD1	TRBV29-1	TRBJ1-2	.	CSGLTGKGGYTF	TGCAGCGGACTGACAGGGAAGGGGGGCTACACCTTC
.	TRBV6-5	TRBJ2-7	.	CASSRPGGMDEQYF	TGTGCCAGCAGTCGCCCAGGGGGGATGGACGAGCAGTACTTC
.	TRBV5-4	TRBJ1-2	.	CASSLVGGAGPGYTF	TGTGCCAGCAGCTTGGTCGGGGGGGCTGGTCCTGGCTACACCTTC
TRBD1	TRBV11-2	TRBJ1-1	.	CASSAATGGNTEAFF	TGTGCCAGCAGCGCCGCAACAGGGGGGAACACTGAAGCTTTCTTT
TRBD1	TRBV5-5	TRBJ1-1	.	CASILRAGTGATEAFF	TGTGCCAGCATACTAAGAGCCGGGACAGGGGCCACTGAAGCTTTCTTT
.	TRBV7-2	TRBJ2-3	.	CASSLVGGSTDTQYF	TGTGCCAGCAGCTTAGTAGGGGGAAGCACAGATACGCAGTATTTT
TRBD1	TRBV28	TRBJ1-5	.	CASRTGQGNQPQHF	TGTGCCAGCAGAACCGGACAGGGCAATCAGCCCCAGCATTTT
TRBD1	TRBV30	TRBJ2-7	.	CAWIPTGHSYEQYF	TGTGCCTGGATCCCGACAGGGCACTCCTACGAGCAGTACTTC
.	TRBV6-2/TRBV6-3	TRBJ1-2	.	CASCQQGLYGYTF	TGTGCCAGCTGCCAACAGGGACTATATGGCTACACCTTC
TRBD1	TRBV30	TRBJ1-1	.	CAWDRDHTEAFF	TGTGCCTGGGACAGGGACCACACTGAAGCTTTCTTT